These 21 T cell receptor beta chains share one sample of origin, sequenced in a study of T-cell reconstitution after alpha-beta-depleted transplantation in children. Unique molecular identifiers were incorporated into the prepared TCRbeta library. TCRdb redid the calling of the PCR reads with MiXCR, one entry per CDR3 protein. The sample has around 450,000 distinct CDR3 sequences; roughly 17% are singletons. Sequencing was performed on PBMCs, mostly from graft donor cells, taken 360 days after TCRalphabeta/CD19-depleted stem cell transplant. The receptors stem from a boy under two years old who had a stem cell transplant for Wiskott-Aldrich syndrome, so the T cells may come from the graft donor.

This clonotype was picked up a small number of times. The rearrangement joins TRBV7-9 to TRBJ2-1; D is possibly TRBD2 (5 bases). This CDR3 is built from 12 residues. Per germline, CDR1 SEHNR and CDR2 FQNEAQ (reference sequence). V was clipped by 2 bases and J by 9 bases, with 8 bases between them. The CDR3 DNA reads TGTGCCAGCAGCTTAATGGAGGTTGAGCAGTTCTTC. Translated, it gives CASSLMEVEQFF.

This clonotype was counted between two and nine times. V and J are TRBV5-1 and TRBJ2-7, with D perhaps TRBD1 (5 bases). The CDR3 sequence is 13 residues long. The germline V and J ends were trimmed by 2 bases and 7 bases, with 13 bases remaining between them. Germline V gene data show CDR1 as SGHRS and CDR2 as YFSETQ. Here the CDR3 DNA reads TGCGCCAGCAGCTTCTTTGGGGCTCGAGAGCAGTACTTC. Its translation: CASSFFGAREQYF.

This clonotype has only a few counts. The chain links TRBV6-4 to TRBJ2-1; weak D call: TRBD2 (5 bases). The germline V and J ends were trimmed by 4 bases and 4 bases, with 17 bases remaining between them. CDR1 is MRHNA, CDR2 SNTAGT, per germline. The CDR3 consists of 16 residues. CDR3 DNA: TGTGCCAGCAGTGCGACCTCGCTCGGGGATTACAATGAGCAGTTCTTC. It specifies CASSATSLGDYNEQFF.

This chain links TRBV20-1 with TRBJ1-5, with 9 bases lining up with TRBD1. With V trimmed by 0 bases and J by 1 base, 4 bases remained unmatched. The germline V gene encodes CDR1 DFQATT and CDR2 SNEGSKA (reference sequence). The length of the CDR3 is 16 residues. CDR3 in amino acids: CSARDSQGASNQPQHF. The CDR3 DNA is TGCAGTGCTAGAGATTCACAGGGGGCGAGCAATCAGCCCCAGCATTTT.

The chain links TRBV4-1 to TRBJ2-7; D perhaps matches TRBD1 (5 bases). V shed 1 base and J shed 2 bases, with 6 bases lying between them. CDR3 size: 13 residues. Germline-derived CDR1 and CDR2 are MGHRA and YSYEKL. CDR3 sequence reads: CASSQGQPYEQYF. The CDR3 DNA is TGCGCCAGCAGCCAAGGACAGCCCTACGAGCAGTACTTC.

This clonotype showed up just a few times. The J gene is TRBJ2-3, the V gene TRBV5-1; 10 bases map to TRBD2. V lost 4 bases to trimming and J lost 5 bases; unmatched junction nucleotides: 13. This CDR3 spans 17 amino acids. Per germline, CDR1 SGHRS and CDR2 YFSETQ. CDR3 region: CASSIPTSGGAKDTQYF. The CDR3 nucleotides read TGCGCCAGCAGCATTCCGACCAGCGGGGGGGCCAAAGATACGCAGTATTTT. The full variable domain, rest sourced from reference TRBV5-1 and TRBJ2-3, is KAGVTQTPRYLIKTRGQQVTLSCSPISGHRSVSWYQQTPGQGLQFLFEYFSETQRNKGNFPGRFSGRQFSNSRSEMNVSTLELGDSALYLCASSIPTSGGAKDTQYFGPGTRLTVL.

V and J are TRBV4-2 and TRBJ2-3; TRBD2 is a possible D gene (6 bases). V was cut by 0 bases and J by 0 bases, with 10 bases left in between. Germline values: CDR1 LGHNA, CDR2 YNFKEQ. The CDR3 is 16 residues long. This CDR3 is CASSQDRLASTDTQYF. The CDR3 nucleotides read TGTGCCAGCAGCCAAGATCGGCTAGCGAGCACAGATACGCAGTATTTT.

The chain employs TRBV20-1 and TRBJ2-7, with D perhaps matching TRBD1 (6 bases). The CDR3 length is 16 residues. Trimming cost V 0 bases and J 3 bases, with 18 bases left between them. Germline V gene data show CDR1 as DFQATT and CDR2 as SNEGSKA (reference sequence). The CDR3 spells CSARDGRQVNRYEQYF. CDR3 nucleotide sequence: TGCAGTGCTAGAGACGGCCGACAGGTAAATCGCTACGAGCAGTACTTC.

The chain recombines TRBV4-2 with TRBJ2-7; tentative D call: TRBD2 (6 bases). There are 14 residues in the CDR3. V lost 0 bases and J lost 2, with 8 bases in between. The germline V gene has CDR1 LGHNA and CDR2 YNFKEQ. The CDR3 here is CASSQEEGTYEQYF. The CDR3 DNA reads as TGTGCCAGCAGCCAAGAGGAGGGAACCTACGAGCAGTACTTC.

The rearrangement joins TRBV14 to TRBJ1-4, with TRBD1 identical over 8 bases. Germline lookup yields CDR1 SGHDN and CDR2 FVKESK. The CDR3 spans 15 residues. Trimming at V came to 4 bases and at J to 8 bases, leaving 9 bases not matched to a gene. Here the CDR3 DNA reads TGTGCCAGCAGCCCCCGACGGACAGGGTTGGAAAAACTGTTTTTT. Its translation: CASSPRRTGLEKLFF. Full variable domain (remainder filled in from reference TRBV14 and TRBJ1-4): EAGVTQFPSHSVIEKGQTVTLRCDPISGHDNLYWYRRVMGKEIKFLLHFVKESKQDESGMPNNRFLAERTGGTYSTLKVQPAELEDSGVYFCASSPRRTGLEKLFFGSGTQLSVL.

There are a few counts of this clonotype. This rearrangement joins TRBV12-3 or TRBV12-4 to TRBJ1-1; possible D gene TRBD1, 5 bases. Between the trimmed V and J ends, which lost 8 bases and 0 bases, there was a span of 10 bases. CDR3 length: 13 residues. DNA of the CDR3: TGTGCCAGCTGCAGGGAAATGAACACTGAAGCTTTCTTT. Translation gives CASCREMNTEAFF.

The J gene is TRBJ1-5, the V gene TRBV12-3 or TRBV12-4, with D unresolved. V was pared by 0 bases and J by 9 bases, with 9 bases between. The CDR3 totals 13 residues. The CDR3 DNA sequence: TGTGCCAGCAGTTTAGCAGGTCGACGGCCCCAGCATTTT. Protein: CASSLAGRRPQHF.

In this sample, this clonotype turned up many times. The chain employs TRBV12-3 or TRBV12-4 and TRBJ2-5, with 7 bases fitting TRBD2. The CDR3 extends over 15 amino acids. With V trimmed by 3 bases and J by 3 bases, 7 bases remained unmatched. The CDR3 here is CASSLWLADKETQYF. DNA for the CDR3: TGTGCCAGCAGTTTGTGGCTAGCGGATAAAGAGACCCAGTACTTC.

Only a few counts were recorded for this clonotype. The chain joins TRBV2 to TRBJ2-5; D is perhaps TRBD2 (5 bases). Germline CDR1 SNHLY, CDR2 FYNNEI. Trimming left V 6 bases short and J 3 bases short, with 20 bases between. The CDR3 covers 16 residues. The CDR3 DNA is TGTGCCAGCAGGCGGGTCTACATGCGGAGGAAAGAGACCCAGTACTTC. This sequence encodes CASRRVYMRRKETQYF.

The J gene is TRBJ2-2, the V gene TRBV10-3, with TRBD2 identical over 11 bases. Germline lookup yields CDR1 ENHRY and CDR2 SYGVKD. The CDR3 contains 15 residues. J gave up 5 bases and V 6 bases, and 5 bases lay outside the gene matches. The CDR3 reads CAIRGTSGKTGELFF. DNA of the CDR3: TGTGCCATCAGGGGGACTAGCGGCAAGACCGGGGAGCTGTTTTTT.

The V call is TRBV7-9, the J call TRBJ1-5; maybe TRBD1 (5 bases). The germline CDR1 and CDR2 sequences are SEHNR and FQNEAQ (reference sequence). This CDR3 has 16 residues. V gave up 6 bases and J gave up 2 bases, with 17 bases separating them. CDR3 protein: CASSSTWGSGNQPQHF. The DNA for the CDR3 is TGTGCCAGCAGTTCCACCTGGGGCTCTGGCAATCAGCCCCAGCATTTT.

There are a few counts of this clonotype. The CDR3 spells CASSWFRDRQETQYF. In nucleotides, the CDR3 is TGTGCCAGCAGCTGGTTCCGGGACCGCCAAGAGACCCAGTACTTC. The chain employs TRBV7-9 and TRBJ2-5, with D tentatively TRBD1 or TRBD2 (5 bases each). Trimming took off 4 bases at V and 1 base at J, with 13 bases between the two ends. The CDR3 extends over 15 amino acids. From germline, CDR1 is SEHNR and CDR2 FQNEAQ (reference sequence).

The chain couples TRBV3-1 to TRBJ1-5; no definite D call. The germline V gene has CDR1 LGHDT and CDR2 YNNKEL (reference sequence). V shed 3 bases and J shed 3 bases, with 6 bases lying between them. The CDR3 consists of 13 residues. In DNA, the CDR3 is TGTGCCAGCAGCCACTGGGCCAATCAGCCCCAGCATTTT. Protein product: CASSHWANQPQHF.

This clonotype showed up just a few times. The rearrangement joins TRBV12-3 or TRBV12-4 to TRBJ2-3; perhaps D is TRBD1 or TRBD2 (6 bases each). This CDR3 contains 15 residues. Trimming took off 2 bases at V and 1 base at J, with 10 bases between the two ends. DNA for the CDR3: TGTGCCAGCAGTTTATGGGGGGCCGGCACAGATACGCAGTATTTT. This sequence encodes CASSLWGAGTDTQYF.

The genes are TRBV12-3 or TRBV12-4 and TRBJ2-3; D is possibly TRBD1 (6 bases). The CDR3 length is 14 residues. Trimming took 4 bases from V and 4 from J, leaving 12 bases between them. The CDR3 loop reads CASSYPSGADTQYF. The CDR3 coding sequence is TGTGCCAGCAGTTATCCATCAGGGGCAGATACGCAGTATTTT.

V usage is TRBV5-1 and J usage is TRBJ2-5; D unclear. In germline, CDR1 is SGHRS, CDR2 YFSETQ. The length of the CDR3 is 14 residues. V lost 0 bases and J 1 base, leaving 7 bases between the germline ends. CDR3 region: CASSLAVSQETQYF. The DNA for the CDR3 is TGCGCCAGCAGCTTGGCTGTTAGCCAAGAGACCCAGTACTTC.